What follows are 14 T cell receptor beta chains derived from one specimen sequenced in a study of blood T cell repertoires in COVID-19. Only in-frame clones appear in the TCRdb table, and some are missing; sequencing was by immunoSEQ multiplex PCR. The data show 250,000 to 350,000 clones, roughly 89% seen once. Sequences were obtained from peripheral blood. These receptors came from a woman between 40 and 50 years old who had recovered from COVID-19.

V gene TRBV20-1 combines with J gene TRBJ2-1; the D gene is possibly TRBD2 (7 bases). The CDR3 runs 11 residues. Germline V gene data show CDR1 as DFQATT and CDR2 as SNEGSKA (reference sequence). Trimming stripped 6 bases from V and 8 bases from J, with 11 bases between. The CDR3 is CSAVRGHEQFF. In nucleotides, the CDR3 is TGCAGTGCGGTGCGGGGGCATGAGCAGTTCTTC.

The chain is built from TRBV7-8 and TRBJ2-7; TRBD2 agrees at 7 bases. The V gene's germline CDR1 is SGHVS and CDR2 FQNEAQ. V was pared by 1 base and J by 9 bases, with 9 bases of the junction left unmatched. The CDR3 consists of 14 residues. The CDR3 coding sequence is TGTGCCAGCAGCTTAGTCGCGGGGGATAACGGGCAGTACTTC. This translates into CASSLVAGDNGQYF.

CDR3 sequence: CASSASWDSPYEQYF. The DNA for the CDR3 is TGCGCCAGCAGTGCGTCCTGGGACAGCCCCTACGAGCAGTACTTC. The chain employs TRBV10-1 and TRBJ2-7; 7 nucleotides match TRBD1. Germline V CDR1 and CDR2: WNHNN, SYGVQD (reference sequence). This CDR3 spans 15 amino acids. V was clipped by 4 bases and J by 2 bases; unmatched bases: 8.

Points on this clone: This sample also contains other DNA sequences that code for the same CDR3. The chain combines TRBV28 with TRBJ2-7; 8 positions agree with TRBD1. The V segment lost 4 bases and the J segment 3 bases; nucleotides outside the gene matches: 5. Germline lookup yields CDR1 MDHEN and CDR2 SYDVKM. This CDR3 has 14 residues. The CDR3 nucleotides are TGTGCCAGCAGTTCACCAGGACAGGGCTACGAGCAGTACTTC. It specifies CASSSPGQGYEQYF.

V and J are TRBV19 and TRBJ1-2, with D unclear. There are 13 residues in the CDR3. CDR1 LNHDA and CDR2 SQIVND come from the germline V gene (reference sequence). Deletions cut 3 bases from V and 5 bases from J, with 10 bases between. The DNA of the CDR3 is TGTGCCAGTAGTATCGTTCGGTCGTATGGCTACACCTTC. As protein: CASSIVRSYGYTF.

J is TRBJ2-3 and V is TRBV11-2; D remains unclear. The V end was cut by 5 bases, the J end by 5 bases, with 5 bases between. Germline values: CDR1 SGHAT, CDR2 FQNNGV. This CDR3 is built from 11 residues. The CDR3 is CASSNRDTQYF. Here the CDR3 DNA reads TGTGCCAGCAGCAATAGAGATACGCAGTATTTT.

V gene TRBV3-1 (or the pseudogene TRBV3-2) combines with J gene TRBJ2-7; D is possibly TRBD2 (6 bases). This CDR3 is built from 12 residues. V was shortened by 6 bases and J by 6 bases, with 12 bases between the two germline ends. Germline V CDR1 and CDR2: LGHDT, YNNKEL (reference sequence). The CDR3 loop reads CASRGDWREQYF. The CDR3 nucleotides read TGTGCCAGCAGAGGGGACTGGCGCGAGCAGTACTTC.

The chain combines TRBV29-1 with TRBJ1-5, with 10 bases fitting TRBD1. CDR3 length equals 13 residues. Germline CDR1 SQVTM, CDR2 ANQGSEA. V shed 6 bases and J 1 base; nucleotides not matched to a gene: 0. CDR3 loop: CSVGQGSNQPQHF. In nucleotides, the CDR3 is TGCAGCGTGGGACAGGGGAGCAATCAGCCCCAGCATTTT.

This chain links TRBV10-2 with TRBJ2-1; 14 bases map to TRBD2. Germline V gene sequence: CDR1 WSHSY, CDR2 SAAADI. With 4 bases clipped from V and 9 bases from J, the junction kept 11 bases outside the gene matches. The CDR3 spans 17 residues. The DNA of the CDR3 is TGCGCCAGCAGTGCCCCCGGGACTAGCGGGAGAAGGGGTGAGCAGTTCTTC. Amino acid sequence: CASSAPGTSGRRGEQFF.

The CDR3 reads CASGFGGNQPQHF. DNA for the CDR3: TGTGCTAGTGGTTTCGGGGGCAATCAGCCCCAGCATTTT. This chain uses TRBV12-5 with TRBJ1-5; D remains unclear. The CDR3 spans 13 residues. Per the germline V gene, CDR1 is LGHNT and CDR2 is FRNRAP. The ends were cut back, 3 bases at V and 2 bases at J, with 5 bases in the middle.

The rearrangement links TRBV11-2 to TRBJ1-1; TRBD1 aligns across 10 bases. Trimming took 3 bases from V and 3 from J; bases not matched to a gene: 4. Germline values: CDR1 SGHAT, CDR2 FQNNGV. The CDR3 contains 15 residues. CDR3 region: CASSFTGQGYTEAFF. For the CDR3, the DNA is TGTGCCAGCAGCTTCACGGGACAGGGGTACACTGAAGCTTTCTTT.

V usage is TRBV2 and J usage is TRBJ2-5; the match to TRBD2 covers 13 bases. The CDR3 sequence is 16 residues long. CDR1 is SNHLY and CDR2 is FYNNEI in the germline V gene. The J segment lost 4 bases and the V segment lost 5 bases, leaving 7 bases of the junction unmatched. CDR3 sequence: CASSPGLAGVGETQYF. The CDR3 nucleotides are TGTGCCAGCAGTCCTGGACTAGCGGGAGTCGGAGAGACCCAGTACTTC. Together with reference TRBV2 and TRBJ2-5, the CDR3 gives the full variable domain: EPEVTQTPSHQVTQMGQEVILRCVPISNHLYFYWYRQILGQKVEFLVSFYNNEISEKSEIFDDQFSVERPDGSNFTLKIRSTKLEDSAMYFCASSPGLAGVGETQYFGPGTRLLVL.

The chain couples TRBV7-3 to TRBJ2-5; the match to TRBD2 covers 15 bases. The CDR3 runs 16 residues. With 4 bases clipped from V and 5 bases from J, the junction kept 5 bases outside the gene matches. Germline values: CDR1 SGHTA, CDR2 FQGTGA. For the CDR3, the DNA is TGTGCCAGCAGCTCGGGACTAGCGGGAGGATTTGAGACCCAGTACTTC. Amino acid sequence: CASSSGLAGGFETQYF.

This clone was counted once. This rearrangement joins TRBV20-1 to TRBJ2-3; possible D gene TRBD2, 5 bases. CDR3 length: 15 residues. Deletions cut 3 bases from V and 0 bases from J, with 13 bases between. Germline V gene data show CDR1 as DFQATT and CDR2 as SNEGSKA (reference sequence). DNA of the CDR3: TGCAGTGCTAGTGAGGGCGACACCAGCACAGATACGCAGTATTTT. The encoded protein is CSASEGDTSTDTQYF.